The clone carrying this T cell receptor (beta chain) occurred many times. The antigen remains undetermined. These data are taken from a study of regulatory T cells in long-lasting Graves disease. About the research overall: Less than 3 months of antithyroid drugs had been taken by newly diagnosed Graves' patients. Overall study findings and caveats: Sharing of public clonotypes was greater in persistent patients (around 2,500) than in new patients (fewer than 1,000).

Combining iRepertoire HTBI primers with Arm-PCR of CDR3 regions, the authors built TCR beta libraries. From the multiplex PCR reads, TCRdb called clonotypes with MiXCR, one entry per CDR3 protein. The sample records around 400,000 distinct CDR3 sequences, roughly 15% being singletons. Time point meaning: newly diagnosed GD, antithyroid drugs for less than 3 months. With RNA extracted from PBMCs as input, the TCR library was made. An endocrinology department located in Xi'an, China, was where the patients came from. Blood from the periphery, nine milliliters in all, was drawn into EDTA tubes. The CDR3 has 16 amino acids. V was pared by 5 bases and J by 9 bases, with 14 bases of the junction left unmatched. CDR1 is SGHVS and CDR2 is FNYEAQ in the germline V gene.

The receptor comes from a female donor with Graves disease. The sample here was peripheral blood mononuclear cells (PBMCs), taken at new diagnosis, from a patient treated with antithyroid drugs. The rearrangement uses TRBV7-6 and TRBJ1-4; 8 bases are a match to TRBD1. Here the CDR3 DNA reads TGTGCCAGCAGCCGAGGGCTAGACAGGGGAAATCAAAAACTGTTTTTT. This encodes CASSRGLDRGNQKLFF. Drawing the rest from reference TRBV7-6 and TRBJ1-4, the complete variable domain is GAGVSQSPRYKVTKRGQDVALRCDPISGHVSLYWYRQALGQGPEFLTYFNYEAQQDKSGLPNDRFSAERPEGSISTLTIQRTEQRDSAMYRCASSRGLDRGNQKLFFGSGTQLSVL.